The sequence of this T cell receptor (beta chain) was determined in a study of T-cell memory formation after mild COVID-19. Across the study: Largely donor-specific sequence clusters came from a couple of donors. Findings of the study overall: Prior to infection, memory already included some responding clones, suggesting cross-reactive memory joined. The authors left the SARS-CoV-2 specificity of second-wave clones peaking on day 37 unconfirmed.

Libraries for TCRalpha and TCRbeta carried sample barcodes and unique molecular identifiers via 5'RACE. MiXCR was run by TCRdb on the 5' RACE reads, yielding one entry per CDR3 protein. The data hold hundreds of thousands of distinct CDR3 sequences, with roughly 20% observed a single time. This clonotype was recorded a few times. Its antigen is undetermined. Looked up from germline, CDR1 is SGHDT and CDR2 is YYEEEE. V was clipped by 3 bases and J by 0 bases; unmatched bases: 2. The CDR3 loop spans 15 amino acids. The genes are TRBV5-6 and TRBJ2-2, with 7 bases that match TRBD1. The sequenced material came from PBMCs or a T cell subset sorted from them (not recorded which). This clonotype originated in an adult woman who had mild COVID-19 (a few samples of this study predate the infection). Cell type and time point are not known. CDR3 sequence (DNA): TGTGCCAGCAGCTACAGGGGAACGAACACCGGGGAGCTGTTTTTT. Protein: CASSYRGTNTGELFF.